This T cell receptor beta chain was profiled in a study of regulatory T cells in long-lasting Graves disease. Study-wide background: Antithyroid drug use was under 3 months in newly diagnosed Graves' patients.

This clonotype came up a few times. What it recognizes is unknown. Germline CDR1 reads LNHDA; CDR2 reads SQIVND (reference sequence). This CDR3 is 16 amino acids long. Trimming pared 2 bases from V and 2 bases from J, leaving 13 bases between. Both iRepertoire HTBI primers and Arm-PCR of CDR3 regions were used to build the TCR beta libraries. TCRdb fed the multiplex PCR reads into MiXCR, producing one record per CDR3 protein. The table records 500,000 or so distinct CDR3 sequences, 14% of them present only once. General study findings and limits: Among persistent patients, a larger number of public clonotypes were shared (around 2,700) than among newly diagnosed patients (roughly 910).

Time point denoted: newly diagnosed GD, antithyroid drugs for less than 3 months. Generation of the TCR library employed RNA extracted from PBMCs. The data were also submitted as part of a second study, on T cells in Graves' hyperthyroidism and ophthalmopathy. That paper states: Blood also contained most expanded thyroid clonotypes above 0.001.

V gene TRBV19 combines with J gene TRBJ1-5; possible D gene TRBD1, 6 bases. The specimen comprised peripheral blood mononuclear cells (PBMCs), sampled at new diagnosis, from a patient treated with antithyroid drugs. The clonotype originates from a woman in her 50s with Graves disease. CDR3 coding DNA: TGTGCCAGTAGTATATATAGGGGGTCGCGCAATCAGCCCCAGCATTTT. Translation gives CASSIYRGSRNQPQHF. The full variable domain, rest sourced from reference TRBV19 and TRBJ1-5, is DGGITQSPKYLFRKEGQNVTLSCEQNLNHDAMYWYRQDPGQGLRLIYYSQIVNDFQKGDIAEGYSVSREKKESFPLTVTSAQKNPTAFYLCASSIYRGSRNQPQHFGDGTRLSIL.